Listed here is a single T cell receptor beta chain. The antigen is unknown. This sample is drawn from a study of monozygotic twins with inflammatory bowel disease. Findings and caveats of the study: By inverse Simpson index, TCRbeta diversity was lower in IBD patients than in healthy co-twins. Whether twins were concordant or discordant made no difference to repertoire similarity, possibly from limited power. A single strong IBD-associated signal or clonotype was not supported by the findings.

The CDR3 is 16 amino acids. The germline V gene encodes CDR1 MGHRA and CDR2 YSYEKL. Each of TCRalpha and TCRbeta cDNA went through two nested PCRs, lasting approximately 17 and 9 cycles. TCRdb re-called the 5' RACE reads; every CDR3 protein appears as one record, without DNA. This sample's clone table lists about 330,000 distinct CDR3 sequences. This receptor was identified in a human donor with ulcerative colitis or Crohn's disease, or a healthy co-twin of an affected twin (not recorded which). The chain joins TRBV4-1 to TRBJ1-2; with no DNA, the TCRdb D assignment of TRBD1 cannot be verified. The sample comprised blood. The CDR3 protein is CASSQVETGGSYGYTF.